Sequencing of this T cell receptor (beta chain) was carried out in a study of blood T cells in healthy people across ages. PCR was performed a second time for roughly 6 to 12 cycles using a sample-barcoded 5' primer and a J-beta primer mix. MiXCR, applied by TCRdb to the 5' RACE reads, yields one record per CDR3 protein. The data hold over a million distinct CDR3 sequences, with less than 45% observed a single time. The CDR3 spans 16 residues. V was clipped by 4 bases and J by 4 bases; unmatched bases: 7. The germline gives CDR1 MGHRA, CDR2 YSYEKL. What was sequenced was blood. The sequence was collected from a woman aged 18-29 years in good health. The rearrangement joins TRBV4-1 to TRBJ1-6, with 7 bases that match TRBD1. The CDR3 sequence: CASSPRLGQYNSPLHF. The CDR3 DNA reads as TGCGCCAGCAGCCCAAGGTTGGGACAGTATAATTCACCCCTCCACTTT.